These T cell receptor beta chains were read from a single sample in a study of blood T cell repertoires in COVID-19. Profiling relied on immunoSEQ multiplex PCR, and the TCRdb table lists in-frame clones only, not all of them. Found here are about 120,000 clones, just over 85% of them singletons; the top ten hold about 1%. Sequencing was performed on peripheral blood. The receptors come from a woman aged 50 to 65 with active or convalescent COVID-19. Both conserved end residues are part of each CDR3. Fields, in order: J gene, V gene, D gene, CDR3 DNA, CDR3 protein. D genes are given only for firm matches.

J: TRBJ2-4
V: TRBV28
D: NA
DNA: TGTGCCAGCAGTCCTCTCATCAGGGGGGCATACATTCAGTACTTC
CDR3: CASSPLIRGAYIQYF

J: TRBJ1-2
V: TRBV4-2
D: NA
DNA: TGTGCCAGCAGCCCCCCCGGTCCCTATGGCTACACCTTC
CDR3: CASSPPGPYGYTF

J: TRBJ2-7
V: TRBV1
D: NA
DNA: TGCACCAGCAGCCACTCCCGGACTAGACCTTACGAGCAGTACTTC
CDR3: CTSSHSRTRPYEQYF

J: TRBJ2-1
V: TRBV15
D: TRBD1
DNA: TGTGCCACCAGCAGATCCCCCGGGACAGGGTACAATGAGCAGTTCTTC
CDR3: CATSRSPGTGYNEQFF

J: TRBJ1-5
V: TRBV11-2
D: NA
DNA: TGTGCCAGCAGCACGGACGGGGATAGCAATCAGCCCCAGCATTTT
CDR3: CASSTDGDSNQPQHF

J: TRBJ1-1
V: TRBV7-2
D: NA
DNA: TGTGCCAGCAGCTTAGCAAACCCGGGAGCTTTCTTT
CDR3: CASSLANPGAFF

J: TRBJ1-1
V: TRBV5-4
D: TRBD1
DNA: TGTGCCAGCAGCCTCCAGGGGGCGCAAACTGAAGCTTTCTTT
CDR3: CASSLQGAQTEAFF

J: TRBJ1-5
V: TRBV19
D: TRBD1
DNA: TGTGCCAGTAGATCAGGGGGCCGAATCAATCAGCCCCAGCATTTT
CDR3: CASRSGGRINQPQHF

J: TRBJ1-2
V: TRBV9
D: TRBD1
DNA: TGTGCCAGCAGCGCACCCGACAGGGGGCATGGCTACACCTTC
CDR3: CASSAPDRGHGYTF

J: TRBJ2-3
V: TRBV7-3
D: NA
DNA: TGTGCCAGCAGCCCAACCCCTATCTCACCGGGATATACGCAGTATTTT
CDR3: CASSPTPISPGYTQYF

J: TRBJ2-1
V: TRBV24-1
D: TRBD2
DNA: TGTGCCACCAGTGAGACTAGCGGGAGACACGAGCAGTTCTTC
CDR3: CATSETSGRHEQFF

J: TRBJ2-2
V: TRBV9
D: TRBD2
DNA: TGTGCCAGCAGCAATTCCGGACTAGCGGGAGGGCCTCACACCGGGGAGCTGTTTTTT
CDR3: CASSNSGLAGGPHTGELFF

J: TRBJ1-4
V: TRBV5-6
D: TRBD1
DNA: TGTGCCAGCAGCCGGACAGGGACGAGTGAAAAACTGTTTTTT
CDR3: CASSRTGTSEKLFF

J: TRBJ2-2
V: TRBV19
D: NA
DNA: TGTGCCAGTAAGTTAGTGGGCCTGAGCACCGGGGAGCTGTTTTTT
CDR3: CASKLVGLSTGELFF

J: TRBJ2-5
V: TRBV19
D: TRBD2
DNA: TGTGCCAGTAGTATCGCTAAGGGAGGGAACCAAGAGACCCAGTACTTC
CDR3: CASSIAKGGNQETQYF

J: TRBJ2-7
V: TRBV7-2
D: NA
DNA: TGTGCCAGCGCCCCGCAACGGAGCTCCTACGAGCAGTACTTC
CDR3: CASAPQRSSYEQYF

J: TRBJ1-2
V: TRBV6-5
D: NA
DNA: TGTGCCAGCAGCCCCCATGAGGACTATGGCTACACCTTC
CDR3: CASSPHEDYGYTF